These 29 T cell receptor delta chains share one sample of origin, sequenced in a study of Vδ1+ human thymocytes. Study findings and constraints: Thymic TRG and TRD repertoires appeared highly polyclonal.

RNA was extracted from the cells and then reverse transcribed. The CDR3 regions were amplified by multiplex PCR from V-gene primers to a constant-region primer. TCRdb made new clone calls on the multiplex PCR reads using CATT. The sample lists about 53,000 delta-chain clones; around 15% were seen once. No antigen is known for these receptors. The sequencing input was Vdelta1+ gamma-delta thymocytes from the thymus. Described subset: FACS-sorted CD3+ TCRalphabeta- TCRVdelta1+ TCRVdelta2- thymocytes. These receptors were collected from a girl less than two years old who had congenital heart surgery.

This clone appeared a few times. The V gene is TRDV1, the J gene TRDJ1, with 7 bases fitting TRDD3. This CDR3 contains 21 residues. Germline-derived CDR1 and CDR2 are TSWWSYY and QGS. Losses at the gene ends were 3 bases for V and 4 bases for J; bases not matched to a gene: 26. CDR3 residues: CALGDLRVSYPWGYSDDKLIF. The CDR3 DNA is TGTGCTCTTGGGGATCTCCGTGTCTCCTATCCTTGGGGATATTCTGACGATAAACTCATCTTT.

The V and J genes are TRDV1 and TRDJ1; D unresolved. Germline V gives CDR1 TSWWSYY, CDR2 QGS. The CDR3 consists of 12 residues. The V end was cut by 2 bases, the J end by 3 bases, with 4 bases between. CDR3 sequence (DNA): TGTGCTCTTGGGGAAAAAGCCGATAAACTCATCTTT. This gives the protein CALGEKADKLIF.

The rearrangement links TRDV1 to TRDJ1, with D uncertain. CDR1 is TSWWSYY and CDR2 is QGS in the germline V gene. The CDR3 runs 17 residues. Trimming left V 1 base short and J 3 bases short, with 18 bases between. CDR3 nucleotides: TGTGCTCTTGGGGAACCCCAGGCCAAGGTATCTGCCGATAAACTCATCTTT. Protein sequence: CALGEPQAKVSADKLIF.

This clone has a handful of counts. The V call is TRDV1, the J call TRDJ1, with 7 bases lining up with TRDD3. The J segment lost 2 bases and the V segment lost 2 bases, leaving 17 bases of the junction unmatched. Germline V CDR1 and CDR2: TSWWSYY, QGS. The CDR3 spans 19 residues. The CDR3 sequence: CALGEFRLWGDAPTDKLIF. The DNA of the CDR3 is TGTGCTCTTGGGGAATTCAGGTTATGGGGGGATGCCCCTACCGATAAACTCATCTTT.

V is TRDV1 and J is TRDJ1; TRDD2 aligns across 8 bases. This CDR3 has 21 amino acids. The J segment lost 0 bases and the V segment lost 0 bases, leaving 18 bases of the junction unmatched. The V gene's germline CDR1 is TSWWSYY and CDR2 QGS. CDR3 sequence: CALGELHTSYGWGGYTDKLIF. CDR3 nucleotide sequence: TGTGCTCTTGGGGAACTCCACACTTCCTACGGCTGGGGTGGGTACACCGATAAACTCATCTTT.

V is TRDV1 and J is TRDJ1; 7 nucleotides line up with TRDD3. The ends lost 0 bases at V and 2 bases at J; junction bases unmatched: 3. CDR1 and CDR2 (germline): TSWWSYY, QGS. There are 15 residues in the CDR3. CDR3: CALGELQGDTDKLIF. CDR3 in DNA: TGTGCTCTTGGGGAACTACAGGGGGATACCGATAAACTCATCTTT.

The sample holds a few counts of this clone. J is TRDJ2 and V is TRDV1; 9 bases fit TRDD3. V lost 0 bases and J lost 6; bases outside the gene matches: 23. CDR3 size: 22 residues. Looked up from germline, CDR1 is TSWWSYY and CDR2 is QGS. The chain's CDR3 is CALGELSLEWGINRPSAAQLFF. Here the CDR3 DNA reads TGTGCTCTTGGGGAACTTAGCCTAGAGTGGGGGATAAATCGACCGTCGGCAGCACAACTCTTCTTT.

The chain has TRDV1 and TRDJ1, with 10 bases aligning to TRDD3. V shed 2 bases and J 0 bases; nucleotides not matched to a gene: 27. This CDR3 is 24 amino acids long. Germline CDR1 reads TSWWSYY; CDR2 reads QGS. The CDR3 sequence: CALGEYRHPLLGDRPRQYTDKLIF. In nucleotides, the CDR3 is TGTGCTCTTGGGGAATACCGGCATCCTCTACTGGGGGATCGACCCCGCCAGTACACCGATAAACTCATCTTT.

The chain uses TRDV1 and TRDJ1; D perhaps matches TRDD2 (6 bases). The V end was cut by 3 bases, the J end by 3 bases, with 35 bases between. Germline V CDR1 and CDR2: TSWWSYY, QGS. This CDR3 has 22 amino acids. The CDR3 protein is CALGDMCLPRVGTTPYADKLIF. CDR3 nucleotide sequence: TGTGCTCTTGGGGACATGTGCCTTCCCCGAGTGGGTACGACCCCGTACGCCGATAAACTCATCTTT.

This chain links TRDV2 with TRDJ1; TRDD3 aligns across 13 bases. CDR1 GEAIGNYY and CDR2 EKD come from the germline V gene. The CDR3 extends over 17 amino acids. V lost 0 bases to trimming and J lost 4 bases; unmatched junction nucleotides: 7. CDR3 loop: CACDTDWGIRVGDKLIF. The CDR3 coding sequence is TGTGCCTGTGACACCGACTGGGGGATACGCGTAGGCGATAAACTCATCTTT.

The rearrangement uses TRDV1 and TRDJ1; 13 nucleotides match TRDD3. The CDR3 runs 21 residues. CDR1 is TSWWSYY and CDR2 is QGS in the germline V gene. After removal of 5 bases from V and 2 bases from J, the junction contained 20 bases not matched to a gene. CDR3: CALGPWPSYGLGDTRTDKLIF. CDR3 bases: TGTGCTCTTGGGCCCTGGCCTTCCTACGGACTGGGGGATACGAGGACCGATAAACTCATCTTT.

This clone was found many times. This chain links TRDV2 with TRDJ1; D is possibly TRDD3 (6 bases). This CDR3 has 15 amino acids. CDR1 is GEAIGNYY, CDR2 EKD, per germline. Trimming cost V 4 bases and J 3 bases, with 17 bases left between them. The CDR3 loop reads CACDCSGIVPDKLIF. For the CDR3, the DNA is TGTGCCTGTGATTGTTCGGGGATCGTCCCCGATAAACTCATCTTT.

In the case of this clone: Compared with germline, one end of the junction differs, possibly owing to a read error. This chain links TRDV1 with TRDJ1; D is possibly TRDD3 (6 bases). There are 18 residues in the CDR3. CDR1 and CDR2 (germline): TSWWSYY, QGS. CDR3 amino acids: CALGEHRGTPAGTDKLIF. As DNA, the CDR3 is TGTGCTCTTGGGGAACACCGGGGGACCCCCGCGGGCACCGACAAACTCATCTTT.

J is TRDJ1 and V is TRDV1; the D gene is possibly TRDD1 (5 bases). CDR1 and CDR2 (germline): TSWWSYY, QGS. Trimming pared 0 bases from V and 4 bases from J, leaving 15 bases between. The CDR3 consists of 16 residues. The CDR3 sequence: CALGELYEGNGDKLIF. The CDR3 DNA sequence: TGTGCTCTTGGGGAACTATATGAGGGAAATGGCGATAAACTCATCTTT.

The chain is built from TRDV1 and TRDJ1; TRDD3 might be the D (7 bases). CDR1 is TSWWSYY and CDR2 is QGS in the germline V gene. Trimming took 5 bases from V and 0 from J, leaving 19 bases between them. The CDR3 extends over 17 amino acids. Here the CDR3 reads CALGSSLRDTYTDKLIF. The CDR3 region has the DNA TGTGCTCTTGGGTCTTCCTTGAGGGATACCTACACCGATAAACTCATCTTT.

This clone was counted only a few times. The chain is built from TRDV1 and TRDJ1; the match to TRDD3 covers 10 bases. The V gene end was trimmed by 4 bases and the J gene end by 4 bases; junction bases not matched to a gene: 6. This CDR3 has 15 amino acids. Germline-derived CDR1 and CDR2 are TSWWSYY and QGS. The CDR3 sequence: CALGARGIRLDKLIF. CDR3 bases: TGTGCTCTTGGGGCCCGGGGGATACGCCTCGATAAACTCATCTTT.

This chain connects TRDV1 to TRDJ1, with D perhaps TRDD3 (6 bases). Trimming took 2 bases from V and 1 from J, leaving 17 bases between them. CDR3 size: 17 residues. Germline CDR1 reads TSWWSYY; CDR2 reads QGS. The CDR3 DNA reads TGTGCTCTTGGGGAAGTCCTTTGCCGGGGGAGCACCGATAAACTCATCTTT. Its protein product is CALGEVLCRGSTDKLIF.

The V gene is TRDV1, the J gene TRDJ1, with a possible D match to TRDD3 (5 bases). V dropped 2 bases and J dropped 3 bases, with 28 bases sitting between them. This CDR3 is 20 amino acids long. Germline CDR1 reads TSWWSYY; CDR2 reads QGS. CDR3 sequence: CALGESSRPGWVSFPDKLIF. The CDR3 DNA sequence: TGTGCTCTTGGGGAAAGTTCACGCCCAGGCTGGGTGAGTTTTCCCGATAAACTCATCTTT.

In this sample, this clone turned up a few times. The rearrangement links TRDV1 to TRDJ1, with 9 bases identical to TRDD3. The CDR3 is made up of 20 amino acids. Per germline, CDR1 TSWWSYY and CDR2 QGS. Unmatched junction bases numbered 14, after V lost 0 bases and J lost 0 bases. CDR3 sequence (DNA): TGTGCTCTTGGGGAACTAAGCCTACTGCTACTGGGGGAGTACACCGATAAACTCATCTTT. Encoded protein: CALGELSLLLLGEYTDKLIF.

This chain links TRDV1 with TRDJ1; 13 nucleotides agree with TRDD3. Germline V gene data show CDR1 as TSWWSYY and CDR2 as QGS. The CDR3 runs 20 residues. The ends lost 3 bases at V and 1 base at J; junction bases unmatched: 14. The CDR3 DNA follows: TGTGCTCTTGGGGATCCCTTTCCTTCCTACTGGGGGATACGCACCGATAAACTCATCTTT. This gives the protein CALGDPFPSYWGIRTDKLIF.

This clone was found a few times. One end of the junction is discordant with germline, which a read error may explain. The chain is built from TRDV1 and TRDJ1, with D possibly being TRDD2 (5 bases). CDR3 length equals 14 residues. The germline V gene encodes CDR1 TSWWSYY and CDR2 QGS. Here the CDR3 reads CALEVRAFSDKLIF. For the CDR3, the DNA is TGTGCCCTTGAGGTCAGGGCCTTCTCGGATAAACTCATCTTT.

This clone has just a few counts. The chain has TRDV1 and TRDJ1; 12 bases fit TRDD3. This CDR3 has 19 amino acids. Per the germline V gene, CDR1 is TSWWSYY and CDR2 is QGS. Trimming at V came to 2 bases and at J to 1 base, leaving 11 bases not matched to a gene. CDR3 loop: CALGENPTVWGIRTDKLIF. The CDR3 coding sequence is TGTGCTCTTGGGGAAAATCCTACGGTCTGGGGGATACGCACCGATAAACTCATCTTT.

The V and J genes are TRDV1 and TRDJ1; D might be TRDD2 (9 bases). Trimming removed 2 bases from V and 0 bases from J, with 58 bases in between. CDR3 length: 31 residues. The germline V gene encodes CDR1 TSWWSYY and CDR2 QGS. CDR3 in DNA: TGTGCTCTTGGGGAAATATCCCCCCTCCGGCCTTCCTACGTCCCGCACCTTGCCGCCTTACTGGGGGCCCAGTACACCGATAAACTCATCTTT. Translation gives CALGEISPLRPSYVPHLAALLGAQYTDKLIF.

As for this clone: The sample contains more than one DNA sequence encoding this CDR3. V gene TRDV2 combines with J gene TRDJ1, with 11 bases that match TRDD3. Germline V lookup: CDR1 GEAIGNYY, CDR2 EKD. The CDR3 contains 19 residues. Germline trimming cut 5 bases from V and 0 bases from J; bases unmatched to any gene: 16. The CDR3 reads CACANGDWGILVNTDKLIF. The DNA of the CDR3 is TGTGCCTGTGCTAACGGGGACTGGGGGATATTGGTAAACACCGATAAACTCATCTTT.

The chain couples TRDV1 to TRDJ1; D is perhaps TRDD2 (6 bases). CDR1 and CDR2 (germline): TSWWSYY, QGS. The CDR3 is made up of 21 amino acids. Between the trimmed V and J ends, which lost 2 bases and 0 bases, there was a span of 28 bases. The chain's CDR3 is CALGEYSYIAATERYTDKLIF. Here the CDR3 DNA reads TGTGCTCTTGGGGAATACTCCTACATCGCAGCAACAGAGCGGTACACCGATAAACTCATCTTT.

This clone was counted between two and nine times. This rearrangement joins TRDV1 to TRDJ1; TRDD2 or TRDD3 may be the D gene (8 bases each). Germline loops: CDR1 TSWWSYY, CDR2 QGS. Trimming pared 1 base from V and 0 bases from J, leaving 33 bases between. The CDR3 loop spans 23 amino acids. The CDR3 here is CALGEPAFLTYSSGGEYTDKLIF. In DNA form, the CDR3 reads TGTGCTCTTGGGGAACCGGCCTTCCTAACGTATTCGTCTGGGGGAGAGTACACCGATAAACTCATCTTT.

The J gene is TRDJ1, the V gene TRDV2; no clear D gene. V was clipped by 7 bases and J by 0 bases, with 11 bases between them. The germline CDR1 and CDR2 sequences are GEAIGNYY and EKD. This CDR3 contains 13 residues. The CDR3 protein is CACATQYTDKLIF. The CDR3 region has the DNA TGTGCCTGCGCCACCCAGTACACCGATAAACTCATCTTT.

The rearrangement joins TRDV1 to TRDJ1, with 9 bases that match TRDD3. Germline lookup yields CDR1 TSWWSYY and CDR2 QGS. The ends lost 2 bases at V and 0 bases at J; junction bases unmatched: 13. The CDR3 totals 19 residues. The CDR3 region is CALGESPRGAGGYTDKLIF. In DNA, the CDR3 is TGTGCTCTTGGGGAATCCCCTCGGGGGGCTGGGGGATACACCGATAAACTCATCTTT.

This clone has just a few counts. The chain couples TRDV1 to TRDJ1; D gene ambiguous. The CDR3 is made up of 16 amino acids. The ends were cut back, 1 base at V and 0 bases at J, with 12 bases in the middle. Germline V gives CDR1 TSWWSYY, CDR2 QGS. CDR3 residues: CALGERGPMYTDKLIF. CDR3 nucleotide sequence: TGTGCTCTTGGGGAACGGGGTCCGATGTACACCGATAAACTCATCTTT.